Included here is one T cell receptor beta chain sequence, with context. Its antigen is unknown. The entry originates in a study of beta chain features in type 1 diabetes. Whole-study results and caveats: A pattern of fewer insertions and more deletions at VDJ junctions was seen in type 1 diabetes patients. All four CD4+ subsets from Type 1 diabetes patients carried moderately but significantly shorter TCRB CDR3s.

The authors reverse transcribed all of the isolated RNA, so sequencing captured expressed TCRB transcripts. Mean read depth for naive, central memory and regulatory T cell samples was about 3.6 million reads. Repertoires were generated with immunoSEQ multiplex PCR, while TCRdb's copy carries only in-frame clones and drops some. The profile covers 300,000 to 400,000 clones, with roughly 14% appearing a single time and about 0.016% taken by the ten largest. J gave up 3 bases and V 6 bases, and 11 bases lay outside the gene matches. The CDR3 sequence is 15 residues long. Germline CDR1 is MNHNY and CDR2 is SVGAGI (reference sequence). Each of the CD4+ naive, central memory, regulatory and stem cell-like memory populations was sorted via CD45RO/CCR7/CD25/CD127/CD95/CD27.

The V gene is TRBV6-6, the J gene TRBJ2-7; 7 bases align to TRBD2. The source material was naive CD4+ T cells from blood. The sequence was obtained from a young woman with type 1 diabetes. CDR3 DNA sequence: TGTGCCAGCAGCCCGAAGCGGGGTCCGCGCTACGAGCAGTACGTC. Translating it yields CASSPKRGPRYEQYV.